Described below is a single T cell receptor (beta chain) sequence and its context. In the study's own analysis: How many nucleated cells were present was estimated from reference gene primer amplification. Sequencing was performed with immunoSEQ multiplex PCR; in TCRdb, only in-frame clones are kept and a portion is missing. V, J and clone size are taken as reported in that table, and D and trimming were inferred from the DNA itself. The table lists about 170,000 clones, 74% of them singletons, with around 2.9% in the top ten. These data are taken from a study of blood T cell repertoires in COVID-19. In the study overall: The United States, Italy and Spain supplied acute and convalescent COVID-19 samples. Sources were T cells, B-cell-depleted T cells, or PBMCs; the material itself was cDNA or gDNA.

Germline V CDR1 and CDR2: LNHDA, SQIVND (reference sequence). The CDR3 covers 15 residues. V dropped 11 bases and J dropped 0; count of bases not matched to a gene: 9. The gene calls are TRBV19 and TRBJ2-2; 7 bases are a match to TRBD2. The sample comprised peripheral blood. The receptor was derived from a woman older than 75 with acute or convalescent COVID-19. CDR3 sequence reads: CAAASGPANTGELFF. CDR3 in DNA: TGTGCCGCTGCTAGCGGTCCCGCGAACACCGGGGAGCTGTTTTTT.